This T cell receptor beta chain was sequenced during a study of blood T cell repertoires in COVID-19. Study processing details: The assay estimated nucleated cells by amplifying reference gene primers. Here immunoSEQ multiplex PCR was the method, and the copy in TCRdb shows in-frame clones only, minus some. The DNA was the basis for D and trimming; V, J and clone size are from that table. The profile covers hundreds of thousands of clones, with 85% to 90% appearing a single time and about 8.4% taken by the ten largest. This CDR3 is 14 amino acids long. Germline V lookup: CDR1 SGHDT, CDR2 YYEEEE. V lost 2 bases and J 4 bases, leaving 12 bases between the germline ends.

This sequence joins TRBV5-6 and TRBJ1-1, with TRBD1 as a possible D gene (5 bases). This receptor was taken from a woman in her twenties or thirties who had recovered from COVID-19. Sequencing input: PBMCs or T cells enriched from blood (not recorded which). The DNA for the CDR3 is TGTGCCAGCAGCTTACCCTCGGGGGGCACTGAAGCTTTCTTT. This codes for CASSLPSGGTEAFF.